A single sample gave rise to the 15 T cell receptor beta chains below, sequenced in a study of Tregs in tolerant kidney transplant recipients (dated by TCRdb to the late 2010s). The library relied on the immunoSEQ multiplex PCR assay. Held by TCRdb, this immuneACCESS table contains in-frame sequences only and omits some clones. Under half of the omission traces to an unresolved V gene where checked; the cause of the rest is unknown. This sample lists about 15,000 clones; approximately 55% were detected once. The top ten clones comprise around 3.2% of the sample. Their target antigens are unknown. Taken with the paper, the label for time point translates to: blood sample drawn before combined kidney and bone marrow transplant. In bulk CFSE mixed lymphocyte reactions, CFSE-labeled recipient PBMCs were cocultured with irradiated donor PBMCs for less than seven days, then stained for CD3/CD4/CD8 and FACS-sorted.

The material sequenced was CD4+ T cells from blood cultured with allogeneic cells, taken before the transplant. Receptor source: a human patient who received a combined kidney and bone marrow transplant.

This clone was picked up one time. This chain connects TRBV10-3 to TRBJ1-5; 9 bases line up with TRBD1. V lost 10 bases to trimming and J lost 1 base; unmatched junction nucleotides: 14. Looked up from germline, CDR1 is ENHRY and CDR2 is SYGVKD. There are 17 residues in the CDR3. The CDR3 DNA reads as TGTGCCACCAAACCCCAACCGGGACAGGGAAGCAATCAGCCCCAGCATTTT. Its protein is CATKPQPGQGSNQPQHF.

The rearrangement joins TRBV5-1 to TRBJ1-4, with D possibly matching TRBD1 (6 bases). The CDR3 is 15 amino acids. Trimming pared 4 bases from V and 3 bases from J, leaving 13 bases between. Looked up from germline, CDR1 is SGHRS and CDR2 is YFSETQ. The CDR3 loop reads CASSDPQGPNEKLFF. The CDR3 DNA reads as TGCGCCAGCAGCGACCCACAGGGCCCTAATGAAAAACTGTTTTTT. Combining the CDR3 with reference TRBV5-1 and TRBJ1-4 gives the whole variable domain KAGVTQTPRYLIKTRGQQVTLSCSPISGHRSVSWYQQTPGQGLQFLFEYFSETQRNKGNFPGRFSGRQFSNSRSEMNVSTLELGDSALYLCASSDPQGPNEKLFFGSGTQLSVL.

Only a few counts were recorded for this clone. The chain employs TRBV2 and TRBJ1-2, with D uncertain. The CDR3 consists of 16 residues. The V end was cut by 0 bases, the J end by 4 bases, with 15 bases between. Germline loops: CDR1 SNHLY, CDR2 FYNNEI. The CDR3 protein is CASSEAGRGSGYGYTF. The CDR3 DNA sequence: TGTGCCAGCAGTGAAGCGGGCCGGGGAAGTGGCTATGGCTACACCTTC.

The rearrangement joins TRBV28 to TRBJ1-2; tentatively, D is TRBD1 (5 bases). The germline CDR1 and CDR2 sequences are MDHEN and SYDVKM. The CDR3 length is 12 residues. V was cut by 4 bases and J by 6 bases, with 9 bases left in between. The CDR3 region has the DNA TGTGCCAGCAGTTCCAGGGAGGATGGCTACACCTTC. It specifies CASSSREDGYTF.

The CDR3 is CASRDGRDTNNSPLHF. The CDR3 region has the DNA TGCGCCAGCAGGGACGGACGGGACACCAATAATTCACCCCTCCACTTT. V is TRBV5-1 and J is TRBJ1-6; D may be TRBD1 (6 bases). Germline V gene sequence: CDR1 SGHRS, CDR2 YFSETQ. Trimming removed 5 bases at V and 5 bases at J, with 17 bases between. The CDR3 has 16 residues. Full variable domain (outside the CDR3, taken from reference TRBV5-1 and TRBJ1-6): KAGVTQTPRYLIKTRGQQVTLSCSPISGHRSVSWYQQTPGQGLQFLFEYFSETQRNKGNFPGRFSGRQFSNSRSEMNVSTLELGDSALYLCASRDGRDTNNSPLHFGNGTRLTVT.

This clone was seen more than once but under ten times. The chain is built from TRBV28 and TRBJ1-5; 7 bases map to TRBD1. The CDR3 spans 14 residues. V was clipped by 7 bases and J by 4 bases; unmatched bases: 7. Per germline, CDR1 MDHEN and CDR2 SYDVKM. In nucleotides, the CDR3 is TGTGCCAGCATCGGGACAGTCAGGAATCAGCCCCAGCATTTT. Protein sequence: CASIGTVRNQPQHF. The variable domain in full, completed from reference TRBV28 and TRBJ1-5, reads DVKVTQSSRYLVKRTGEKVFLECVQDMDHENMFWYRQDPGLGLRLIYFSYDVKMKEKGDIPEGYSVSREKKERFSLILESASTNQTSMYLCASIGTVRNQPQHFGDGTRLSIL.

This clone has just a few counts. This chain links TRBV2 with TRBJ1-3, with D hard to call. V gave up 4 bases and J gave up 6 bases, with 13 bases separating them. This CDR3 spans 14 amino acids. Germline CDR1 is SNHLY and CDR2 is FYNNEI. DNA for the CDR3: TGTGCCAGCAGTGCACCGGGTTTGGTAAACACCATATATTTT. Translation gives CASSAPGLVNTIYF.

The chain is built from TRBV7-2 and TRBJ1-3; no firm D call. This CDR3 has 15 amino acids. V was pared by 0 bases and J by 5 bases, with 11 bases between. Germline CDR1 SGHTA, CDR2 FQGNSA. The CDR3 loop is CASSLAPRRRNTIYF. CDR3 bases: TGTGCCAGCAGCTTAGCCCCACGGCGGCGAAACACCATATATTTT.

CDR3 sequence (DNA): TGTGCCAGCGGGTCGGGGGGGCGTATAGATACGCAGTATTTT. Protein product: CASGSGGRIDTQYF. The rearrangement uses TRBV4-2 and TRBJ2-3, with 8 positions matching TRBD2. The CDR3 covers 14 residues. V lost 8 bases to trimming and J lost 5 bases; unmatched junction nucleotides: 9. Germline CDR1 reads LGHNA; CDR2 reads YNFKEQ.

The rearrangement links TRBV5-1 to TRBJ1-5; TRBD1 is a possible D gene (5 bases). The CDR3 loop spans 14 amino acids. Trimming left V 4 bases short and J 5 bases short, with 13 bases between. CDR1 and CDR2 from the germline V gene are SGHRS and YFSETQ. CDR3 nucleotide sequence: TGCGCCAGCAGCCCGAATACAGGAGATCAGCCCCAGCATTTT. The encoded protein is CASSPNTGDQPQHF.

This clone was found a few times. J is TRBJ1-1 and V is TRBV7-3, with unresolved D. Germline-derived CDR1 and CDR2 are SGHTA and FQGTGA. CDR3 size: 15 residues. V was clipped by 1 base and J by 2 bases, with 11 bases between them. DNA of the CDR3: TGTGCCAGCAGCTTAATGGGAGGGTCCAACACTGAAGCTTTCTTT. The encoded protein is CASSLMGGSNTEAFF.

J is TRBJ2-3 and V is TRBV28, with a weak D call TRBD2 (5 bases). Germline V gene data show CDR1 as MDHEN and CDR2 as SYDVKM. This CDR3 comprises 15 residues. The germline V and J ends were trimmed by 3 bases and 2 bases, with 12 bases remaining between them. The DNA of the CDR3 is TGTGCCAGCAGTTTTGCGGGTTTTTACACAGATACGCAGTATTTT. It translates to CASSFAGFYTDTQYF.

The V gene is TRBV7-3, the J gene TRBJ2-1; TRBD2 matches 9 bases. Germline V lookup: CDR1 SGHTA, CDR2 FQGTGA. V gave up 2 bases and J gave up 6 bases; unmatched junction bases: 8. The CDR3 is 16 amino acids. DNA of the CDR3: TGTGCCAGCAGCTTATTTTACGTAGCGGGAGTCAATGAGCAGTTCTTC. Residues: CASSLFYVAGVNEQFF.

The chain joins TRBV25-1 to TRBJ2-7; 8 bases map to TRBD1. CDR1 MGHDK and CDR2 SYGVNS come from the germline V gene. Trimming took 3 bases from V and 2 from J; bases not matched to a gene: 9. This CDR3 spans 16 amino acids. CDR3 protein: CASSDFGGTGTYEQYF. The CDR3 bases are TGTGCCAGCAGTGATTTTGGCGGGACAGGTACCTACGAGCAGTACTTC.

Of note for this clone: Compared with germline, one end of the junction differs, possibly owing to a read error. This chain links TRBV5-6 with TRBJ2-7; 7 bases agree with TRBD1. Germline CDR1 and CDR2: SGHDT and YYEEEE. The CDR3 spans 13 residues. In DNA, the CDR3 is TGTGCCAGCAGCTCTACGACAGGGTATCTCGGGGACTTC. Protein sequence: CASSSTTGYLGDF.